Following are 30 T cell receptor beta chains from one sample sequenced in a study of T cell responses to AZD1222 COVID-19 vaccine. Using immunoSEQ multiplex PCR, the repertoire was profiled, and TCRdb retains in-frame clones only, with some absent. The data hold about 200,000 clones, with roughly 92% observed a single time. The material was peripheral blood, obtained 28 days after the second AZD1222 dose. The receptor source for this set is an adult who received the AZD1222 COVID-19 vaccine.

This clone has more than one count but fewer than ten. V gene TRBV7-2 combines with J gene TRBJ2-5; possible D gene TRBD1, 6 bases. The CDR3 has 14 residues. Germline CDR1 reads SGHTA; CDR2 reads FQGNSA. The V end was cut by 7 bases, the J end by 2 bases, with 14 bases between. This CDR3 reads CASNLPTGQETQYF. The DNA for the CDR3 is TGTGCCAGCAACCTACCCACAGGGCAAGAGACCCAGTACTTC.

The chain carries TRBV27 and TRBJ1-2; 7 bases map to TRBD1. Germline V gene data show CDR1 as MNHEY and CDR2 as SMNVEV (reference sequence). The V and J ends lost 8 bases and 4 bases, in that order; junction bases with no gene match: 10. The CDR3 loop spans 14 amino acids. CDR3 in DNA: TGTGCCAGCCTCTCTTTGGCAGGGGGCTATGGCTACACCTTC. Translating it yields CASLSLAGGYGYTF.

The V gene is TRBV12-5, the J gene TRBJ2-2; D is uncertain. Germline CDR1 is LGHNT and CDR2 is FRNRAP. The CDR3 runs 12 residues. V lost 5 bases and J 5 bases, leaving 6 bases between the germline ends. The CDR3 DNA reads TGTGCTAGTGGTACCCGTACCGGGGAGCTGTTTTTT. Its protein is CASGTRTGELFF.

The rearrangement joins TRBV18 to TRBJ2-7; D may correspond to TRBD1 or TRBD2 (5 bases each). This CDR3 spans 14 amino acids. Trimming took off 0 bases at V and 6 bases at J, with 12 bases between the two ends. Germline CDR1 reads KGHSH; CDR2 reads LQKENI. In DNA form, the CDR3 reads TGTGCCAGCTCACCACCAATGGGGGAAGCCGAGCAGTACTTC. Protein product: CASSPPMGEAEQYF.

V usage is TRBV19 and J usage is TRBJ1-6; D possibly corresponds to TRBD1 (6 bases). The CDR3 is made up of 14 amino acids. Trimming pared 9 bases from V and 7 bases from J, leaving 16 bases between. CDR1 is LNHDA, CDR2 SQIVND, per germline (reference sequence). The DNA for the CDR3 is TGTGCCAGCGGACCTGGGACACCCAATTCACCCCTCCACTTT. Translation gives CASGPGTPNSPLHF.

The chain is built from TRBV11-2 and TRBJ1-1; TRBD1 matches 9 bases. The junction had 13 bases not matched to a gene; V was cut back by 6 bases and J by 2 bases. The CDR3 is made up of 17 amino acids. Per the germline V gene, CDR1 is SGHAT and CDR2 is FQNNGV. CDR3 amino acids: CASSSTFRGQGNTEAFF. In nucleotides, the CDR3 is TGTGCCAGCAGTTCGACATTCCGGGGACAGGGAAACACTGAAGCTTTCTTT.

The chain couples TRBV20-1 to TRBJ2-1; D unresolved. The V end was cut by 3 bases, the J end by 7 bases, with 7 bases between. Germline V gives CDR1 DFQATT, CDR2 SNEGSKA (reference sequence). The CDR3 has 11 amino acids. The DNA of the CDR3 is TGCAGTGCTAGTTCTCAGAATGAGCAGTTCTTC. Translation: CSASSQNEQFF.

The chain couples TRBV24-1 to TRBJ2-2; 10 bases are a match to TRBD2. V lost 5 bases to trimming and J lost 0 bases; unmatched junction nucleotides: 11. The CDR3 has 19 residues. Germline CDR1 reads KGHDR; CDR2 reads SFDVKD. CDR3: CATSAPKRGGLSNTGELFF. The CDR3, as DNA: TGTGCCACCAGTGCTCCTAAGCGGGGGGGCCTGTCGAACACCGGGGAGCTGTTTTTT.

This chain joins TRBV6-2 or TRBV6-3 and TRBJ2-3; D might be TRBD2 (7 bases). There are 17 residues in the CDR3. CDR1 and CDR2 (germline): MNHEY, SVGEGT. V lost 2 bases and J lost 3, with 18 bases in between. The CDR3 loop reads CASSYRPGGLRTDTQYF. CDR3 nucleotides: TGTGCCAGCAGTTACCGCCCCGGGGGGCTGAGGACAGATACGCAGTATTTT.

The rearrangement uses TRBV7-2 and TRBJ1-5; 7 nucleotides line up with TRBD1. There are 15 residues in the CDR3. With 4 bases clipped from V and 7 bases from J, the junction kept 10 bases outside the gene matches. Germline CDR1 SGHTA, CDR2 FQGNSA. CDR3 nucleotides: TGTGCCAGCAGCTCATACAGGGGCGGAGTGCAGCCCCAGCATTTT. Residues: CASSSYRGGVQPQHF.

This chain connects TRBV6-5 to TRBJ2-5; 7 bases align to TRBD2. This CDR3 spans 15 amino acids. CDR1 and CDR2 (germline): MNHEY, SVGAGI. Losses at the gene ends were 2 bases for V and 6 bases for J; bases not matched to a gene: 9. CDR3 protein: CASSYGGEQEKTQYF. The CDR3 coding sequence is TGTGCCAGCAGTTACGGGGGGGAGCAGGAAAAGACCCAGTACTTC.

The V and J genes are TRBV15 and TRBJ1-2, with no clear D. The CDR3 loop spans 16 amino acids. Trimming cost V 0 bases and J 0 bases, with 11 bases left between them. Per germline, CDR1 LNHNV and CDR2 YYDKDF (reference sequence). CDR3 sequence (DNA): TGTGCCACCAGCAGAGATGCGGGGTTCACTAACTATGGCTACACCTTC. This translates into CATSRDAGFTNYGYTF.

The V gene is TRBV11-2, the J gene TRBJ2-6, with D hard to call. V was cut by 4 bases and J by 1 base, with 17 bases left in between. Germline values: CDR1 SGHAT, CDR2 FQNNGV. CDR3 length: 18 amino acids. The CDR3 spells CASSSTILGWSGANVLTF. The CDR3, as DNA: TGTGCCAGCAGCTCGACCATCCTAGGCTGGTCTGGGGCCAACGTCCTGACTTTC.

This rearrangement joins TRBV4-1 to TRBJ1-1, with D perhaps TRBD1 (6 bases). This CDR3 is built from 15 residues. The V gene lost 1 base and the J gene lost 7 bases, with 16 bases spanning the gap. CDR1 MGHRA and CDR2 YSYEKL come from the germline V gene. The CDR3 region is CASSQGGGRRGEAFF. CDR3 sequence (DNA): TGCGCCAGCAGCCAAGGTGGGGGGCGCAGGGGTGAAGCTTTCTTT.

The J gene is TRBJ1-3, the V gene TRBV29-1, with D unresolved. The germline gives CDR1 SQVTM, CDR2 ANQGSEA. The V and J ends lost 5 bases and 0 bases respectively, with 8 bases between them. CDR3 length: 13 residues. CDR3 loop: CSVTRNSGNTIYF. The CDR3 DNA reads TGCAGCGTTACCAGAAACTCTGGAAACACCATATATTTT. Complete variable domain (other parts from reference TRBV29-1 and TRBJ1-3): SAVISQKPSRDICQRGTSLTIQCQVDSQVTMMFWYRQQPGQSLTLIATANQGSEATYESGFVIDKFPISRPNLTFSTLTVSNMSPEDSSIYLCSVTRNSGNTIYFGEGSWLTVV.

The CDR3 DNA reads as TGTGCCAGTAGTATAGGCTCAGGGACGAGTCAGCCCCAGCATTTT. Translating it yields CASSIGSGTSQPQHF. The chain has TRBV19 and TRBJ1-5; possibly TRBD1 for D (5 bases). The V gene lost 1 base and the J gene lost 6 bases, with 13 bases spanning the gap. CDR1 is LNHDA and CDR2 is SQIVND in the germline V gene (reference sequence). This CDR3 contains 15 residues.

This clone was found once. The chain employs TRBV5-1 and TRBJ2-4; D may match TRBD1 or TRBD2 (5 bases each). Between the trimmed V and J ends, which lost 3 bases and 5 bases, there was a span of 15 bases. The CDR3 consists of 15 residues. Germline V CDR1 and CDR2: SGHRS, YFSETQ. This CDR3 reads CASSSFPGDQNIQYF. Here the CDR3 DNA reads TGCGCCAGCAGCTCCTTCCCCGGGGACCAAAACATTCAGTACTTC.

J is TRBJ1-2 and V is TRBV15, with D uncertain. Germline CDR1 reads LNHNV; CDR2 reads YYDKDF (reference sequence). Trimming took off 1 base at V and 3 bases at J, with 9 bases between the two ends. The CDR3 is 14 residues long. The chain's CDR3 is CATSRVSDDYGYTF. The DNA of the CDR3 is TGTGCCACCAGCAGAGTTTCTGACGACTATGGCTACACCTTC.

The chain employs TRBV2 and TRBJ1-6; D not resolved. Trimming removed 7 bases from V and 4 bases from J, with 8 bases in between. In germline, CDR1 is SNHLY, CDR2 FYNNEI. CDR3 length: 13 residues. This CDR3 is CASNEQYNSPLHF. Written as DNA, the CDR3 is TGTGCCAGCAATGAGCAGTATAATTCACCCCTCCACTTT.

The chain carries TRBV3-1 (or the pseudogene TRBV3-2) and TRBJ1-6; no definite D call. The V end was cut by 4 bases, the J end by 7 bases, with 11 bases between. CDR3 size: 14 residues. Germline values: CDR1 LGHDT, CDR2 YNNKEL (reference sequence). The CDR3 coding sequence is TGTGCCAGCAGCCCCCAGGTTTACAATTCACCCCTCCACTTT. Its translation: CASSPQVYNSPLHF.

In nucleotides, the CDR3 is TGTGCCAGCGCAGGGTTTAGTGAGCAGTTCTTC. Protein sequence: CASAGFSEQFF. This chain connects TRBV28 to TRBJ2-1, with D perhaps TRBD1 (5 bases). V lost 8 bases and J 9 bases, leaving 11 bases between the germline ends. The CDR3 spans 11 residues. Germline-derived CDR1 and CDR2 are MDHEN and SYDVKM.

The V call is TRBV6-4, the J call TRBJ2-1; D is possibly TRBD2 (6 bases). The CDR3 has 22 residues. Germline CDR1 reads MRHNA; CDR2 reads SNTAGT. The V end was cut by 0 bases, the J end by 11 bases, with 38 bases between. CDR3 nucleotides: TGTGCCAGCAGTGACTCGATGGCCGGGCGGTCGGAGGGTTTACCTTCGCAAGGGCAGCAGTTCTTC. This translates into CASSDSMAGRSEGLPSQGQQFF.

This clone appeared once. V and J are TRBV5-4 and TRBJ2-5; D assignment may be TRBD1 or TRBD2 (5 bases each). Germline CDR1 is SGHNT and CDR2 is YYREEE (reference sequence). This CDR3 comprises 16 residues. Trimming cost V 3 bases and J 5 bases, with 20 bases left between them. The CDR3 is CASSSVERGIGETQYF. In DNA, the CDR3 is TGTGCCAGCAGCTCTGTGGAGAGGGGAATAGGGGAGACCCAGTACTTC.

This chain links TRBV2 with TRBJ1-1; tentative D call: TRBD1 (5 bases). Germline CDR1 SNHLY, CDR2 FYNNEI. The CDR3 totals 13 residues. With 5 bases removed from V and 4 bases from J, the gap between germline ends came to 11 bases. The CDR3 DNA is TGTGCCAGCAGTCGGGACTTACTCACTGAAGCTTTCTTT. This encodes CASSRDLLTEAFF.

Worth noting for this clone: The junction shows a germline mismatch at one end, possibly a read error. V usage is TRBV19 and J usage is TRBJ2-1; D ambiguous. The CDR3 sequence is 11 residues long. Germline V lookup: CDR1 LNHDA, CDR2 SQIVND (reference sequence). The CDR3 spells CASRIGGEQFF. The CDR3 region has the DNA TGTGCCAGTAGAATAGGCGGTGAGCAGTTCTTC.

CDR3 amino acids: CASSSTGGNQPQHF. The CDR3 DNA is TGTGCCAGCAGCTCTACAGGGGGCAATCAGCCCCAGCATTTT. The chain employs TRBV7-9 and TRBJ1-5; 7 bases map to TRBD1. V shed 4 bases, J shed 2 bases, and the junction held 2 bases outside the gene matches. Per germline, CDR1 SEHNR and CDR2 FQNEAQ (reference sequence). The CDR3 is made up of 14 amino acids. The full variable domain, rest sourced from reference TRBV7-9 and TRBJ1-5, is DTGVSQNPRHKITKRGQNVTFRCDPISEHNRLYWYRQTLGQGPEFLTYFQNEAQLEKSRLLSDRFSAERPKGSFSTLEIQRTEQGDSAMYLCASSSTGGNQPQHFGDGTRLSIL.

The rearrangement joins TRBV7-9 to TRBJ1-1; a possible D gene is TRBD1 (6 bases). The CDR3 totals 13 residues. The V gene lost 4 bases and the J gene lost 4 bases, with 10 bases spanning the gap. Germline CDR1 SEHNR, CDR2 FQNEAQ (reference sequence). The CDR3 bases are TGTGCCAGCAGCTCCACAGGGCCCACTGAAGCTTTCTTT. The encoded protein is CASSSTGPTEAFF.

The V call is TRBV7-2, the J call TRBJ1-4; the match to TRBD1 covers 7 bases. After removal of 4 bases from V and 4 bases from J, the junction contained 6 bases not matched to a gene. Germline CDR1 reads SGHTA; CDR2 reads FQGNSA. The CDR3 consists of 15 residues. The CDR3 loop reads CASSSQGGYNEKLFF. DNA for the CDR3: TGTGCCAGCAGCTCCCAGGGGGGTTATAATGAAAAACTGTTTTTT.

The V and J genes are TRBV6-5 and TRBJ1-2; D remains unclear. The CDR3 consists of 13 residues. Germline V CDR1 and CDR2: MNHEY, SVGAGI. CDR3 region: CSTRPPANYGYTF. The DNA for the CDR3 is TGTTCGACGCGGCCGCCCGCTAACTATGGCTACACCTTC.

This chain connects TRBV28 to TRBJ1-5; D perhaps matches TRBD1 (5 bases). The CDR3 has 12 amino acids. Looked up from germline, CDR1 is MDHEN and CDR2 is SYDVKM. The germline V and J ends were trimmed by 6 bases and 7 bases, with 10 bases remaining between them. The CDR3 nucleotides read TGTGCCAGCAGCACAGGCCTACAGCCCCAGCATTTT. Encoded protein: CASSTGLQPQHF.